These 22 T cell receptor beta chains came from one sample sequenced in a study of vaccination and CD4 T cells after COVID-19 (dated by TCRdb to about 2022). Interpreted using the paper, the treatment or condition label stands for: roughly 10-day PBMC culture with coronavirus spike peptide pools or control peptides (ViraFEST assay). Libraries were constructed by PCR. Instrument on record: Illumina iSeq 100. DNA from cultured CD4+ T cells was subjected to TCR sequencing with the Oncomine TCR Beta short-read assay at the Johns Hopkins FTIC core. Starting from the raw public reads, TCRdb applied fastp trimming at Q25, assembled clones with MiXCR and retained in-frame beta chains. Rows matching on CDR3 protein sequence are summarized as one entry with the most common DNA and genes. The sample records around 18,000 distinct CDR3 sequences, approximately 53% of which are singletons. 7% to 8.5% of the sample is held by the ten biggest clonotypes.

No cognate antigen is known for these TCRs. The sample was CD4+ T cells from blood, cultured in vitro, taken before SARS-CoV-2 vaccination. The receptors originated from a human donor who had recovered from COVID-19.

The rearrangement joins TRBV28 to TRBJ2-3; 7 bases line up with TRBD2. The junction had 0 bases not matched to a gene; V was cut back by 8 bases and J by 1 base. The CDR3 extends over 12 amino acids. CDR1 MDHEN and CDR2 SYDVKM come from the germline V gene. CDR3 DNA: TGTGCCAGCCTAGCGGGCACAGATACGCAGTATTTT. Its translation is CASLAGTDTQYF.

The V call is TRBV10-2, the J call TRBJ2-3, with a tentative D call TRBD2 (6 bases). Looked up from germline, CDR1 is WSHSY and CDR2 is SAAADI. The CDR3 loop spans 18 amino acids. V dropped 1 base and J dropped 1 base, with 18 bases sitting between them. CDR3 region: CASSEFGGRVSRTDTQYF. CDR3 sequence (DNA): TGCGCCAGCAGTGAGTTCGGGGGAAGGGTTAGCCGCACAGATACGCAGTATTTT.

This clonotype was recorded a few times. The V and J genes are TRBV7-3 and TRBJ2-2; D is unclear. The germline CDR1 and CDR2 sequences are SGHTA and FQGTGA. The length of the CDR3 is 14 residues. The V end lost 0 bases, the J end lost 5 bases, and 7 bases lay between the germline ends. The CDR3 nucleotides are TGTGCCAGCAGCTTAACGGCAGTTACCGGGGAGCTGTTTTTT. Its translation is CASSLTAVTGELFF.

This clonotype occurred a few times. The genes are TRBV20-1 and TRBJ1-2; 8 nucleotides line up with TRBD1. The CDR3 is 14 residues long. From germline, CDR1 is DFQATT and CDR2 SNEGSKA (reference sequence). The V gene end was trimmed by 2 bases and the J gene end by 5 bases; junction bases not matched to a gene: 7. CDR3 DNA sequence: TGCAGTGCTAGAAAAGACAGGGGCATTTATGGCTACACCTTC. Protein: CSARKDRGIYGYTF.

This clonotype was picked up a small number of times. The gene calls are TRBV19 and TRBJ1-1; 7 bases are a match to TRBD1. The germline V gene encodes CDR1 LNHDA and CDR2 SQIVND (reference sequence). The J segment lost 1 base and the V segment lost 7 bases, leaving 6 bases of the junction unmatched. CDR3 length equals 14 residues. The CDR3 region is CASTADRTNTEAFF. CDR3 nucleotides: TGTGCCAGTACCGCGGACAGGACGAACACTGAAGCTTTCTTT.

The rearrangement links TRBV6-1 to TRBJ2-7, with 9 nucleotides matching TRBD2. V dropped 6 bases and J dropped 3; count of bases not matched to a gene: 3. CDR1 and CDR2 from the germline V gene are MNHNS and SASEGT. This CDR3 is built from 13 residues. The CDR3 DNA reads as TGTGCCAGCAGCCGTAGCGGGAGCTACGAGCAGTACTTC. It encodes CASSRSGSYEQYF.

The chain links TRBV6-5 to TRBJ1-5; D unresolved. CDR1 is MNHEY, CDR2 SVGAGI, per germline. The CDR3 extends over 14 amino acids. The V gene lost 0 bases and the J gene lost 0 bases, with 3 bases spanning the gap. DNA for the CDR3: TGTGCCAGCAGTTACTCGCGTAGCAATCAGCCCCAGCATTTT. This translates into CASSYSRSNQPQHF.

This clonotype was observed a few times. The rearrangement uses TRBV20-1 and TRBJ2-5; no definite D call. Per the germline V gene, CDR1 is DFQATT and CDR2 is SNEGSKA (reference sequence). The germline V and J ends were trimmed by 7 bases and 5 bases, with 11 bases remaining between them. The CDR3 runs to 11 residues. The CDR3 protein is CSVRPRETQYF. In DNA, the CDR3 is TGCAGTGTTCGTCCGAGGGAGACCCAGTACTTC.

This clonotype showed up just a few times. This rearrangement joins TRBV10-3 to TRBJ2-1; 7 positions match TRBD1. Trimming cost V 0 bases and J 2 bases; bases outside gene matches: 4. This CDR3 is 16 amino acids long. CDR1 ENHRY and CDR2 SYGVKD come from the germline V gene. The CDR3 sequence: CAISESIGTAYNEQFF. The CDR3 bases are TGTGCCATCAGTGAGTCGATAGGGACAGCCTACAATGAGCAGTTCTTC.

The chain combines TRBV2 with TRBJ1-3, with 9 bases that match TRBD1. Unmatched junction bases numbered 7, after V lost 6 bases and J lost 4 bases. From germline, CDR1 is SNHLY and CDR2 FYNNEI. The CDR3 covers 15 residues. CDR3 sequence (DNA): TGTGCCAGCAGCTATACAGGGGGCCTCGGAAACACCATATATTTT. Protein: CASSYTGGLGNTIYF.

The rearrangement uses TRBV7-3 and TRBJ1-1; D not certain. The CDR3 length is 14 residues. Trimming took 9 bases from V and 2 from J, leaving 16 bases between them. Germline CDR1 and CDR2: SGHTA and FQGTGA. CDR3 loop: CARVEGRSNTEAFF. The DNA of the CDR3 is TGTGCCAGGGTAGAAGGCAGGAGTAACACTGAAGCTTTCTTT.

This chain joins TRBV7-9 and TRBJ1-2; maybe TRBD1 (5 bases). This CDR3 is built from 15 residues. CDR1 SEHNR and CDR2 FQNEAQ come from the germline V gene (reference sequence). V was cut by 0 bases and J by 6 bases, with 14 bases left in between. This CDR3 reads CASSLAGVTRNGYTF. In nucleotides, the CDR3 is TGTGCCAGCAGCTTAGCGGGGGTGACACGAAATGGCTACACCTTC.

The V and J genes are TRBV6-1 and TRBJ2-2, with 8 bases identical to TRBD1. V gave up 8 bases and J gave up 6 bases; unmatched junction bases: 11. The CDR3 extends over 15 amino acids. Per the germline V gene, CDR1 is MNHNS and CDR2 is SASEGT. CDR3 sequence reads: CASRYGQGGAGELFF. Written as DNA, the CDR3 is TGTGCCAGCCGATACGGACAGGGTGGGGCCGGGGAGCTGTTTTTT.

The chain combines TRBV20-1 with TRBJ2-2; maybe TRBD1 (5 bases). The CDR3 extends over 15 amino acids. The germline gives CDR1 DFQATT, CDR2 SNEGSKA (reference sequence). Trimming removed 3 bases from V and 2 bases from J, with 13 bases in between. CDR3 nucleotides: TGCAGTGCTAGTCCTTCTCAGGGAAACACCGGGGAGCTGTTTTTT. As protein: CSASPSQGNTGELFF.

By proportion, this clonotype is large. The V gene is TRBV6-2 or TRBV6-3, the J gene TRBJ1-1, with 7 positions matching TRBD1. Per the germline V gene, CDR1 is MNHEY and CDR2 is SVGEGT. Trimming removed 2 bases from V and 5 bases from J; junction bases left unmatched: 5. The CDR3 covers 14 residues. This CDR3 reads CASSYNRGGTEAFF. The CDR3 nucleotides read TGTGCCAGCAGTTACAACAGGGGTGGAACTGAAGCTTTCTTT.

This chain's CDR3 is CASSRFEGLGELFF. CDR3 nucleotide sequence: TGTGCCAGCAGCCGTTTTGAGGGATTAGGGGAGCTGTTTTTT. This chain links TRBV7-9 with TRBJ2-2, with D tentatively TRBD2 (5 bases). This CDR3 is 14 amino acids long. V was shortened by 5 bases and J by 8 bases, with 15 bases between the two germline ends. Per germline, CDR1 SEHNR and CDR2 FQNEAQ (reference sequence).

J is TRBJ2-5 and V is TRBV15; TRBD2 aligns across 10 bases. V trimming: 1 base; J trimming: 3 bases; junction bases outside the gene matches: 17. The CDR3 sequence is 20 residues long. Germline V gene sequence: CDR1 LNHNV, CDR2 YYDKDF (reference sequence). The CDR3 region has the DNA TGTGCCACCAGCAGAGTTTTGAGCGGGAGGGCCTCTCGGGACAAAGAGACCCAGTACTTC. Amino acids: CATSRVLSGRASRDKETQYF.

The CDR3 coding sequence is TGTGCCATCGCCACTAGCGGGCGCACAGATACGCAGTATTTT. Its translation: CAIATSGRTDTQYF. The chain joins TRBV10-3 to TRBJ2-3; TRBD2 agrees at 9 bases. The CDR3 spans 14 residues. The trim removed 8 bases at V and 1 base at J, leaving 4 bases unmatched. The germline V gene encodes CDR1 ENHRY and CDR2 SYGVKD.

This clonotype was detected only a few times. The gene calls are TRBV28 and TRBJ2-7, with 8 bases aligning to TRBD2. Germline CDR1 and CDR2: MDHEN and SYDVKM. J gave up 4 bases and V 3 bases, and 11 bases lay outside the gene matches. The CDR3 contains 16 residues. This chain's CDR3 is CASSFDRLRGRYEQYF. CDR3 DNA sequence: TGTGCCAGCAGTTTCGATCGACTACGCGGGAGGTACGAGCAGTACTTC.

V is TRBV6-1 and J is TRBJ1-1, with a weak D call TRBD1 (5 bases). CDR3 length: 12 amino acids. The germline CDR1 and CDR2 sequences are MNHNS and SASEGT. V was clipped by 8 bases and J by 1 base, with 8 bases between them. CDR3 bases: TGTGCCAGCGGGGGGGGGAACACTGAAGCTTTCTTT. Translated: CASGGGNTEAFF.

The gene calls are TRBV15 and TRBJ1-1; D is unresolved. Trimming took off 8 bases at V and 5 bases at J, with 15 bases between the two ends. This CDR3 has 13 amino acids. Germline V CDR1 and CDR2: LNHNV, YYDKDF (reference sequence). The CDR3 region is CATRKTVGTEAFF. CDR3 sequence (DNA): TGTGCCACCCGAAAGACGGTCGGGACTGAAGCTTTCTTT.

A single count supports this clonotype. This rearrangement joins TRBV6-1 to TRBJ2-7, with a weak D call TRBD1 (6 bases). Germline V lookup: CDR1 MNHNS, CDR2 SASEGT. The V end lost 5 bases, the J end lost 2 bases, and 10 bases lay between the germline ends. There are 13 residues in the CDR3. In DNA, the CDR3 is TGTGCCAGCAGTATACAGGGTCCCTACGAGCAGTACTTC. Its protein product is CASSIQGPYEQYF.